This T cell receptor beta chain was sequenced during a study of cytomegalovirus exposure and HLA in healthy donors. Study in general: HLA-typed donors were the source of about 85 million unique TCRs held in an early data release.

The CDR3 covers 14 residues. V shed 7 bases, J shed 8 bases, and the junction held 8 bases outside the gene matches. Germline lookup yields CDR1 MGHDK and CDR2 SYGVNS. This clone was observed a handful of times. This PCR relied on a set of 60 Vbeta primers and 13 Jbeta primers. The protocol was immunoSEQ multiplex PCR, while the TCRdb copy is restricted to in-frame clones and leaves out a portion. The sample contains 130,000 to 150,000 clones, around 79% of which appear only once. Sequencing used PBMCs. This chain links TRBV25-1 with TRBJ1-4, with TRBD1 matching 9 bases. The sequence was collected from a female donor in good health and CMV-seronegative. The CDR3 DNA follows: TGTGCCAGCACGGGGGACAGGGTACAAGAAAAACTGTTTTTT. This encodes CASTGDRVQEKLFF.